This record looks at one TCR beta chain sequence and its context. The sample belongs to a study of blood T cell repertoires in COVID-19. Study background: PBMCs, B-cell-depleted T cells, or T cells were the source of the cDNA or gDNA that made up the material.

Only in-frame clones appear in the TCRdb table, and some are missing; sequencing was by immunoSEQ multiplex PCR. The repertoire holds approximately 400,000 clones, with more than 70% as singletons. Material for sequencing was peripheral blood. This receptor was identified in a man aged 40-55 years with acute or convalescent COVID-19.

The chain's CDR3 is CASSFQERGAYNEQFF. For the CDR3, the DNA is TGTGCCAGCAGTTTTCAAGAGCGGGGAGCTTACAATGAGCAGTTCTTC. The chain couples TRBV27 to TRBJ2-1; 7 nucleotides align to TRBD2. The CDR3 totals 16 residues. With V trimmed by 3 bases and J by 4 bases, 9 bases remained unmatched. The germline V gene encodes CDR1 MNHEY and CDR2 SMNVEV (reference sequence).